The entry below gives a single TCR beta chain sequence along with its context. TCRdb keeps only in-frame clones here, not all; method: immunoSEQ multiplex PCR. This sample yields about 1.1 million clones, of which approximately 75% are seen a single time; roughly 0.83% belongs to the top ten. The sample belongs to a study of shared clonotypes between healthy human individuals. Turning to the study itself: Per donor, three plates held CD4 naive cells, three held CD4 memory, two held CD8 naive and one held CD8 memory.

Germline assignment: CDR1 SGHAT and CDR2 FQNNGV. V shed 4 bases and J 5 bases; nucleotides not matched to a gene: 15. The CDR3 length is 19 residues. This TCR derives from a man aged 18 to 29 in good health. Some clones in this sample may be carry-over from other donors' samples. The J gene is TRBJ2-1, the V gene TRBV11-2; 12 positions agree with TRBD1. The source material was memory CD4+ T cells from PBMCs. The subset: CD45RA-negative fraction. CDR3 coding DNA: TGTGCCAGCAGCTCCCGGGACAGGGGGCGGCTAGCGGACCACAATGAGCAGTTCTTC. This encodes CASSSRDRGRLADHNEQFF.